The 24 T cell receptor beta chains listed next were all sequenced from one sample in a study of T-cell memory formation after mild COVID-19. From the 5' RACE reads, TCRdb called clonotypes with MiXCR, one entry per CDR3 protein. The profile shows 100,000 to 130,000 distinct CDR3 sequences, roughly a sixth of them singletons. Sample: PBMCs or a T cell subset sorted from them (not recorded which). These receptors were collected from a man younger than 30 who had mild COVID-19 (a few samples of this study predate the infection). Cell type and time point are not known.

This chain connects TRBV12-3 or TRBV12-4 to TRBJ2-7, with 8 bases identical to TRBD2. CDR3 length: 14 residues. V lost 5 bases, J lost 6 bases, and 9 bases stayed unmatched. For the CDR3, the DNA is TGTGCCAGCAGTCCTCCGGGACTAGAATCCGAGCAGTACGTC. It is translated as CASSPPGLESEQYV.

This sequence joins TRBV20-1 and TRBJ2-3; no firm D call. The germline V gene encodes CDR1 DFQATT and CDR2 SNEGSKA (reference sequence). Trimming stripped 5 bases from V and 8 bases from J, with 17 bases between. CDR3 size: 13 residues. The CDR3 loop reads CSAPRPPAVTQYF. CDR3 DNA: TGCAGTGCTCCTCGGCCCCCTGCTGTTACGCAGTATTTT.

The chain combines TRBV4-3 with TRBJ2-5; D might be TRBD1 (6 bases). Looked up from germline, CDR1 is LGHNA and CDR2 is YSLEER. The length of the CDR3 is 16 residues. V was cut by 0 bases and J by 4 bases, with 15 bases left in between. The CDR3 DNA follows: TGCGCCAGCAGCCAAGATAGACCTAGCAGGGGAGAGACCCAGTACTTC. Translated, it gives CASSQDRPSRGETQYF.

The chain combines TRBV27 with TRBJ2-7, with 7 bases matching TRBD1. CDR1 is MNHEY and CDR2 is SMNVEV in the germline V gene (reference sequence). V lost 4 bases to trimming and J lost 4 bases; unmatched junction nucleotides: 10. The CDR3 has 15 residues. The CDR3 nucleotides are TGTGCCAGCAGTTCCAGGGGGACGATACAGTACGAGCAGTACTTC. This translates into CASSSRGTIQYEQYF.

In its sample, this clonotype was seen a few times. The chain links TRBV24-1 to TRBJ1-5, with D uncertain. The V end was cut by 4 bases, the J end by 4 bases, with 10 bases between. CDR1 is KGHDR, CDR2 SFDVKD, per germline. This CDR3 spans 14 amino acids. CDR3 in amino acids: CATSDSWVNQPQHF. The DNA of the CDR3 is TGTGCCACCAGTGACTCATGGGTAAATCAGCCCCAGCATTTT.

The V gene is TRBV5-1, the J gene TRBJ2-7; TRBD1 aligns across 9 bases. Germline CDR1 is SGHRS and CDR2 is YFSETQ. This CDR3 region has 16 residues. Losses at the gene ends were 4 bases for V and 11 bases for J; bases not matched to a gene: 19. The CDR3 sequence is CASSRGGDRVLYGEYF. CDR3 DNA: TGCGCCAGCAGCCGGGGCGGGGACAGGGTCCTCTACGGGGAGTACTTC.

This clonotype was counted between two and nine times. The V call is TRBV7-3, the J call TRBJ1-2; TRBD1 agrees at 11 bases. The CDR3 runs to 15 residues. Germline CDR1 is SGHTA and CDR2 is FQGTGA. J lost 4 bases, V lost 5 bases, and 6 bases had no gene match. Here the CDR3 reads CASSAGQGGVYGYTF. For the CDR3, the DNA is TGTGCCAGCAGCGCGGGACAGGGGGGCGTCTATGGCTACACCTTC.

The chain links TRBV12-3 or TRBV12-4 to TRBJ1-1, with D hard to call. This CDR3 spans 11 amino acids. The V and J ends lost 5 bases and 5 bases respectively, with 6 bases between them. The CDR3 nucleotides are TGTGCCAGCAGTGGGGTTACTGAAGCTTTCTTT. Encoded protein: CASSGVTEAFF.

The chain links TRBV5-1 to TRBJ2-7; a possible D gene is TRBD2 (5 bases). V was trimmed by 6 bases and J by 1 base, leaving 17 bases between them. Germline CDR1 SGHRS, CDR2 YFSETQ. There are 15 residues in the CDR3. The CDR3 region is CASIPEPSGSYEQYF. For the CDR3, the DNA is TGCGCCAGCATCCCAGAACCCAGCGGATCCTACGAGCAGTACTTC.

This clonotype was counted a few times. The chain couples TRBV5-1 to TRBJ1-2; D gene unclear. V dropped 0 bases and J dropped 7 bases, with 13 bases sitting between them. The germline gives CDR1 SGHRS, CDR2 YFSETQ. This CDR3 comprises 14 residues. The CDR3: CASSLDSFPRGYTF. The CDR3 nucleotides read TGCGCCAGCAGCTTGGACTCATTTCCTCGTGGCTACACCTTC.

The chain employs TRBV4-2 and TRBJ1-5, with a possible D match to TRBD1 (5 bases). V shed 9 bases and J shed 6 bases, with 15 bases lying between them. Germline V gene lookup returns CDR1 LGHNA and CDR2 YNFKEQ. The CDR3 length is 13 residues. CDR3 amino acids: CARRPGPGQPQHF. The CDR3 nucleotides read TGTGCCAGACGTCCGGGACCGGGTCAGCCCCAGCATTTT.

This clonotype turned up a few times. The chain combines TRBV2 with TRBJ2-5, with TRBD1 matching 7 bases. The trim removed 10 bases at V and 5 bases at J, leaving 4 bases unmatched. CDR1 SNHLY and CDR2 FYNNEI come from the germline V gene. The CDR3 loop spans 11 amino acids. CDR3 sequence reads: CATQGWETQYF. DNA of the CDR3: TGTGCCACACAGGGGTGGGAGACCCAGTACTTC.

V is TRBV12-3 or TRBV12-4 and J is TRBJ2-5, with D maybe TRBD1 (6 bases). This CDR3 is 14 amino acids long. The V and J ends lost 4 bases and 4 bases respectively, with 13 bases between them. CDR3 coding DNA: TGTGCCAGCAGTTGGGGGCTAACGGGAGAGACCCAGTACTTC. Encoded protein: CASSWGLTGETQYF.

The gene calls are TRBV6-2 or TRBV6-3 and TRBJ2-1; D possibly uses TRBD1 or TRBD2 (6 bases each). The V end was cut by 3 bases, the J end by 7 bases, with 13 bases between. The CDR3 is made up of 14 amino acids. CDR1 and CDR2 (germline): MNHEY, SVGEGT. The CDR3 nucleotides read TGTGCCAGCAGTTATGGGGGGCGGACGAATGAGCAGTTCTTC. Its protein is CASSYGGRTNEQFF.

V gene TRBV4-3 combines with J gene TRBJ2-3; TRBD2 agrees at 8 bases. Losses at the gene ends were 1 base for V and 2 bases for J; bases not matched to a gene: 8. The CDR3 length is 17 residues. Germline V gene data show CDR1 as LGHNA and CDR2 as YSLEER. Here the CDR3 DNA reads TGCGCCAGCAGCCAAGCGGGCGGGCGGGGGGACACAGATACGCAGTATTTT. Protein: CASSQAGGRGDTDTQYF.

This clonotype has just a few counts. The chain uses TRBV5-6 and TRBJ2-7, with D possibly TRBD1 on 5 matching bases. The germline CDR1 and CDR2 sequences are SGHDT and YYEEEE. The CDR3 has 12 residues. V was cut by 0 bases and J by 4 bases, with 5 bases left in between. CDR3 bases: TGTGCCAGCAGCTTGGGACAGTACGAGCAGTACGTC. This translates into CASSLGQYEQYV.

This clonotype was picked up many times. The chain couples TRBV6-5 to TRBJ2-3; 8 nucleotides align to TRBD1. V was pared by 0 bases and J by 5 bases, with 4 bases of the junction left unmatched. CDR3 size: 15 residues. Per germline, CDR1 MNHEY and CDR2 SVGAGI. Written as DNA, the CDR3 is TGTGCCAGCAGTTACTCAGGACAGGGAGGAGATACGCAGTATTTT. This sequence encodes CASSYSGQGGDTQYF.

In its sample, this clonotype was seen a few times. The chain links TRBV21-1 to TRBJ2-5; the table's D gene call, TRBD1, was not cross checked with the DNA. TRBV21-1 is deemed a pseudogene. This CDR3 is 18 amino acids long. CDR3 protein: CASSKEYRGQGSQETQYF. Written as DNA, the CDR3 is TGTGCCAGCAGCAAAGAGTATAGAGGACAGGGATCCCAAGAGACCCAGTACTTC.

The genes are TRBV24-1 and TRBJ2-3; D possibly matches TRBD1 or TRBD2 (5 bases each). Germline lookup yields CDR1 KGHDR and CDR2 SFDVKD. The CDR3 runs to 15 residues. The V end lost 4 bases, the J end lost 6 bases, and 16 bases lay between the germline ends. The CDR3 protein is CATSEGTAWYDTQYF. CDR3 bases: TGTGCCACCAGTGAGGGGACGGCCTGGTACGATACGCAGTATTTT.

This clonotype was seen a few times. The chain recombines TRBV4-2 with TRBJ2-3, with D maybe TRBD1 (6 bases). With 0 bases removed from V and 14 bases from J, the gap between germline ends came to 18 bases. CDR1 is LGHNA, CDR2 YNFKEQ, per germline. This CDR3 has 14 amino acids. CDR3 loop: CASSQDMGRGNPYF. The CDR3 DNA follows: TGTGCCAGCAGCCAAGATATGGGCAGGGGAAACCCGTATTTT.

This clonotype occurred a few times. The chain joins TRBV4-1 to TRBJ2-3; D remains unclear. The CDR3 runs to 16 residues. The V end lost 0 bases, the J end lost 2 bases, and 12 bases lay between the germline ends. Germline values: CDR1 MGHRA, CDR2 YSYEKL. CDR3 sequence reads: CASSQESRPNTDTQYF. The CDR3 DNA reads TGCGCCAGCAGCCAAGAGTCGCGGCCAAACACAGATACGCAGTATTTT.

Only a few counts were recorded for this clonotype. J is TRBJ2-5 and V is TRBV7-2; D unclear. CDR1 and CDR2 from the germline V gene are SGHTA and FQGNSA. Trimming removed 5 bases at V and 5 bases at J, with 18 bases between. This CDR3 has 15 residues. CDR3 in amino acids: CASSPQGSLGETQYF. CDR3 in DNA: TGTGCCAGCAGCCCCCAAGGCAGTCTGGGGGAGACCCAGTACTTC. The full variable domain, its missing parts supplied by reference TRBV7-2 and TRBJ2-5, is GAGVSQSPSNKVTEKGKDVELRCDPISGHTALYWYRQSLGQGLEFLIYFQGNSAPDKSGLPSDRFSAERTGGSVSTLTIQRTQQEDSAVYLCASSPQGSLGETQYFGPGTRLLVL.

The CDR3 DNA reads TGCAGTGCTAGTCGTCTAGCGGGGACTTCCTACAATGAGCAGTTCTTC. This sequence encodes CSASRLAGTSYNEQFF. J is TRBJ2-1 and V is TRBV20-1, with 9 nucleotides matching TRBD2. The ends lost 3 bases at V and 1 base at J; junction bases unmatched: 7. This CDR3 region has 16 residues. In germline, CDR1 is DFQATT, CDR2 SNEGSKA (reference sequence).

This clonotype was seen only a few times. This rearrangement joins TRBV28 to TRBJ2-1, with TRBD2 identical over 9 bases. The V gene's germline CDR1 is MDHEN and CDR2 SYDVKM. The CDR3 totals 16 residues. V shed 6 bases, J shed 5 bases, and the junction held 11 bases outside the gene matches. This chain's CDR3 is CASRPSGTSPHNEQFF. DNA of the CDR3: TGTGCCAGCAGACCGTCCGGGACTAGCCCCCACAATGAGCAGTTCTTC.